This T cell receptor (beta chain) was sequenced during a study of neurological immune-mediated disorders. PBMCs numbering 2 million and stored at -80 C yielded the unsorted libraries. The study, taken as a whole, reports: The most TCR clonal expansion was seen in HTLV-1-associated myelopathy, and the least was seen in multiple sclerosis, which fell below healthy controls.

The cDNA was synthesized by means of template-switch 5'RACE, which was carried out with 10-nucleotide random UMIs. TCRdb passed the 5' RACE reads through MiXCR, listing each CDR3 protein once. The repertoire holds around 25,000 distinct CDR3 sequences, with less than 15% as singletons. This CDR3 contains 14 residues. J gave up 3 bases and V 6 bases, and 10 bases lay outside the gene matches. CDR1 is DFQATT, CDR2 SNEGSKA, per germline (reference sequence). With regard to this clonotype: As yet, its antigen is unknown. A read error is possible here, since a much larger clone lies one base away.

Sequenced sample: PBMCs. The chain links TRBV20-1 to TRBJ2-7; TRBD1 matches at 8 bases. The clonotype was recovered from a woman aged 55-70 years with HTLV-1-associated myelopathy (HAM/TSP). The CDR3 spells CSASPGGQCYEQYF. Written as DNA, the CDR3 is TGCAGTGCAAGCCCAGGGGGCCAATGCTACGAGCAGTACTTC.